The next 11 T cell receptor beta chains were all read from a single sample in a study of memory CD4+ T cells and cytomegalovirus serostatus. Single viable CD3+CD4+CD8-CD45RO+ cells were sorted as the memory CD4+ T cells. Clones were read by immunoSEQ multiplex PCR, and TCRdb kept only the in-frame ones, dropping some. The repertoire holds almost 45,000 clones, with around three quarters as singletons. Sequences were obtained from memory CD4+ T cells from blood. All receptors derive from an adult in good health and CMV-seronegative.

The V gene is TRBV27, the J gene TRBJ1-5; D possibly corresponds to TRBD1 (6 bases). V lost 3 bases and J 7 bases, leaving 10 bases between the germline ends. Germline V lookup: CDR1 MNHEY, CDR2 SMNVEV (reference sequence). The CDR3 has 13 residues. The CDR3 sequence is CASSFRGGQPQHF. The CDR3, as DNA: TGTGCCAGCAGTTTCAGGGGAGGCCAGCCCCAGCATTTT.

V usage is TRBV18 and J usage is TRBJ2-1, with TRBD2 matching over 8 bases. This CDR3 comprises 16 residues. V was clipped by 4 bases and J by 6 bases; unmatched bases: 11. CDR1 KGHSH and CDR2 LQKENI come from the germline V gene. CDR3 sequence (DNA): TGTGCCAGCTCACTTCGGCCTGGGGCGGGAGGCAATGAGCAGTTCTTC. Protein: CASSLRPGAGGNEQFF.

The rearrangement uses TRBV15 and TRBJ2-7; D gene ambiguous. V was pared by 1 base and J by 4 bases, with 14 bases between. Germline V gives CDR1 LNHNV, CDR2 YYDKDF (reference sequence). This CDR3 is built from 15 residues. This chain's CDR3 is CATSRAAQANYEQYF. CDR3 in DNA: TGTGCCACCAGCAGAGCGGCTCAGGCCAATTACGAGCAGTACTTC.

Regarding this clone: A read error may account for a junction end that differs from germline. The CDR3 sequence is CASSLAGGPETQYF. In nucleotides, the CDR3 is TGTGCCAGCAGCCTAGCGGGAGGGCCGGAGACCCAGTACTTC. The rearrangement joins TRBV7-9 to TRBJ2-5; 12 bases fit TRBD2. Germline values: CDR1 SEHNR, CDR2 FQNEAQ (reference sequence). The CDR3 contains 14 residues. Supplemented by reference TRBV7-9 and TRBJ2-5, the full variable domain reads DTGVSQNPRHKITKRGQNVTFRCDPISEHNRLYWYRQTLGQGPEFLTYFQNEAQLEKSRLLSDRFSAERPKGSFSTLEIQRTEQGDSAMYLCASSLAGGPETQYFGPGTRLLVL.

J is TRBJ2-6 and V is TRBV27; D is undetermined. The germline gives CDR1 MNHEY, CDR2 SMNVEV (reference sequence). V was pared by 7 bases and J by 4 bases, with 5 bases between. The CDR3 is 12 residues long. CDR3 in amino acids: CASTSGANVLTF. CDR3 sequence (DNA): TGTGCCAGCACCTCCGGGGCCAACGTCCTGACTTTC.

Here the CDR3 reads CASSQVDSPNYGYTF. CDR3 nucleotides: TGCGCCAGCAGCCAGGTAGACAGTCCTAACTATGGCTACACCTTC. The chain joins TRBV4-1 to TRBJ1-2; the D gene is possibly TRBD1 (5 bases). CDR1 and CDR2 (germline): MGHRA, YSYEKL. V lost 3 bases, J lost 0 bases, and 11 bases lay in between. The CDR3 spans 15 residues.

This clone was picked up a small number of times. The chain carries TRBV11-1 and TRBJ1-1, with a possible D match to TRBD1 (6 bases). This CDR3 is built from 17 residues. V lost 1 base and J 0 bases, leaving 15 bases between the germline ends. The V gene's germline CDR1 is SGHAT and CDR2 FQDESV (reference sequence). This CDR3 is CASSLVPGQKVNTEAFF. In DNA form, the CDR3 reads TGTGCCAGCAGCTTAGTCCCGGGACAAAAGGTGAACACTGAAGCTTTCTTT.

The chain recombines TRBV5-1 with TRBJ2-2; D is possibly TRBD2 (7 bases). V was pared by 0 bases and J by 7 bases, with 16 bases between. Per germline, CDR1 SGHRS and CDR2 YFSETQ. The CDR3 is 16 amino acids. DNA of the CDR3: TGCGCCAGCAGCTTGGAACTGGGGGGGCGTTACGGGGAGCTGTTTTTT. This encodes CASSLELGGRYGELFF.

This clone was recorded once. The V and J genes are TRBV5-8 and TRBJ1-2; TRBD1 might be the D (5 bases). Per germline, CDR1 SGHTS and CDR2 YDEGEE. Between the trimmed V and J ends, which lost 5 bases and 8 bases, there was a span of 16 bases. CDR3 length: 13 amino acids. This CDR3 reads CASSAVRGRGYTF. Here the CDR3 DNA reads TGTGCCAGCAGTGCCGTTAGGGGTCGCGGCTACACCTTC.

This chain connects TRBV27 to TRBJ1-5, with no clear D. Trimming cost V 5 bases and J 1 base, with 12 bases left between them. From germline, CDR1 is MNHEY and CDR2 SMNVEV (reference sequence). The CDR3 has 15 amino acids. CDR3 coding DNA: TGTGCCAGCAGTCGAGGGTATTACAGCAATCAGCCCCAGCATTTT. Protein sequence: CASSRGYYSNQPQHF.

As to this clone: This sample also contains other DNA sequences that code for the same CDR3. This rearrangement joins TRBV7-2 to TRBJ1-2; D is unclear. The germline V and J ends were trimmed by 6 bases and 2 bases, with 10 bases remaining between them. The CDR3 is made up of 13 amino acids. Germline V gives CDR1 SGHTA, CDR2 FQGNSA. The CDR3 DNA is TGTGCCAGCAGTCCAGACAAGAACTATGGCTACACCTTC. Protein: CASSPDKNYGYTF.